Listed below are T cell receptor beta chains from one sample, sequenced in a study of tumor-infiltrating lymphocytes in localized non-small cell lung cancer. This table comes from immunoSEQ multiplex PCR, and its TCRdb copy is limited to in-frame clones, with some not included. The data show 21,000 or so clones, around 75% seen once. Sequencing input: lung tumor tissue. The origin of the receptors is a human donor with non-small cell lung cancer. Both conserved end residues are part of each CDR3. The order of the fields is D gene, J gene, clone size, V gene, CDR3 protein, CDR3 DNA. A D gene is named only where the DNA matches it firmly. Rows may omit the clone size; those that give it use once, few, many or a size class.

d_gene: .
j_gene: TRBJ1-1
abundance: .
v_gene: TRBV4-3
CDR3aa: CASSQGPGGTEAFF
CDR3nt: TGCGCCAGCAGCCAGGGTCCGGGCGGCACTGAAGCTTTCTTT

d_gene: .
j_gene: TRBJ1-2
abundance: .
v_gene: TRBV30
CDR3aa: CAWSYGNYGYTF
CDR3nt: TGTGCCTGGAGTTACGGAAACTATGGCTACACCTTC

d_gene: TRBD2
j_gene: TRBJ2-3
abundance: .
v_gene: TRBV4-2
CDR3aa: CASSQAGGRTSGGTDTQYF
CDR3nt: TGTGCCAGCAGCCAAGCAGGGGGAAGGACTAGCGGGGGCACAGATACGCAGTATTTT

d_gene: TRBD1
j_gene: TRBJ1-1
abundance: medium-sized
v_gene: TRBV30
CDR3aa: CACRTRTGLNTEAFF
CDR3nt: TGTGCCTGCCGAACTCGGACAGGACTGAACACTGAAGCTTTCTTT

d_gene: TRBD2
j_gene: TRBJ2-1
abundance: .
v_gene: TRBV13
CDR3aa: CASSSSERGGNEQFF
CDR3nt: TGTGCCAGCAGTTCCTCCGAGCGGGGGGGCAATGAGCAGTTCTTC

d_gene: .
j_gene: TRBJ2-7
abundance: .
v_gene: TRBV7-2
CDR3aa: CASSYLSSYEQYF
CDR3nt: TGTGCCAGCAGCTACTTGAGCTCCTACGAGCAGTACTTC

d_gene: .
j_gene: TRBJ2-7
abundance: .
v_gene: TRBV5-8
CDR3aa: CASSLVEQYF
CDR3nt: TGTGCCAGCAGCTTGGTCGAGCAGTACTTC

d_gene: .
j_gene: TRBJ1-2
abundance: .
v_gene: TRBV25-1
CDR3aa: CASSEPGNFYGYTF
CDR3nt: TGTGCCAGCAGTGAACCCGGGAACTTCTATGGCTACACCTTC

d_gene: TRBD2
j_gene: TRBJ2-3
abundance: .
v_gene: TRBV5-5
CDR3aa: CASSLTSGLVDTQYF
CDR3nt: TGTGCCAGCAGCTTAACTAGCGGGTTGGTAGATACGCAGTATTTT

d_gene: .
j_gene: TRBJ1-1
abundance: once
v_gene: TRBV11-2
CDR3aa: CASSLESSANTEAFF
CDR3nt: TGTGCCAGCAGCTTAGAATCGTCGGCGAACACTGAAGCTTTCTTT

d_gene: .
j_gene: TRBJ1-1
abundance: once
v_gene: TRBV7-2
CDR3aa: CASSSDRINTEAFF
CDR3nt: TGTGCCAGCAGCTCGGACAGAATTAACACTGAAGCTTTCTTT

d_gene: .
j_gene: TRBJ2-7
abundance: medium-sized
v_gene: TRBV7-9
CDR3aa: CASSSTATYYEQYF
CDR3nt: TGTGCCAGCAGCTCGACAGCAACTTACTACGAGCAGTACTTC

d_gene: .
j_gene: TRBJ1-5
abundance: .
v_gene: TRBV11-2
CDR3aa: CASSLQGQPQHF
CDR3nt: TGTGCCAGCAGCCTACAGGGCCAGCCCCAGCATTTT

d_gene: .
j_gene: TRBJ1-6
abundance: .
v_gene: TRBV5-1
CDR3aa: CASSSRDGDNSPLHF
CDR3nt: TGCGCCAGCAGCTCCCGGGACGGCGATAATTCACCCCTCCACTTT

d_gene: .
j_gene: TRBJ1-3
abundance: .
v_gene: TRBV5-5
CDR3aa: CASSLRNSGNTIYF
CDR3nt: TGTGCCAGCAGCTTGCGAAACTCTGGAAACACCATATATTTT

d_gene: .
j_gene: TRBJ1-1
abundance: medium-sized
v_gene: TRBV7-9
CDR3aa: CASSFQEGINTEAFF
CDR3nt: TGTGCCAGCAGCTTTCAGGAGGGTATAAACACTGAAGCTTTCTTT

d_gene: .
j_gene: TRBJ1-1
abundance: .
v_gene: TRBV20-1
CDR3aa: CSARVYTEAFF
CDR3nt: TGCAGTGCCCGGGTGTACACTGAAGCTTTCTTT

d_gene: .
j_gene: TRBJ2-3
abundance: .
v_gene: TRBV2
CDR3aa: CASSAIDTQYF
CDR3nt: TGTGCCAGCAGTGCCATAGATACGCAGTATTTT

d_gene: .
j_gene: TRBJ1-2
abundance: .
v_gene: TRBV4-1
CDR3aa: CASSQAIGNRAGYGYTF
CDR3nt: TGCGCCAGCAGCCAAGCCATCGGGAACAGGGCGGGCTATGGCTACACCTTC

d_gene: .
j_gene: TRBJ2-1
abundance: few
v_gene: TRBV5-4
CDR3aa: CASSGRGSSYNEQFF
CDR3nt: TGTGCCAGCAGTGGAAGGGGCAGCTCCTACAATGAGCAGTTCTTC

d_gene: .
j_gene: TRBJ1-1
abundance: .
v_gene: TRBV5-1
CDR3aa: CASSLGGINTEAFF
CDR3nt: TGCGCCAGCAGCTTGGGGGGGATTAACACTGAAGCTTTCTTT

d_gene: .
j_gene: TRBJ2-2
abundance: .
v_gene: TRBV25-1
CDR3aa: CASSGRTAITGELFF
CDR3nt: TGTGCCAGCAGTGGTAGGACAGCAATAACCGGGGAGCTGTTTTTT

d_gene: TRBD1
j_gene: TRBJ1-6
abundance: .
v_gene: TRBV19
CDR3aa: CASMSDRGNSPLHF
CDR3nt: TGTGCCAGTATGAGTGACAGGGGTAATTCACCCCTCCACTTT

d_gene: .
j_gene: TRBJ1-1
abundance: .
v_gene: TRBV6-1
CDR3aa: CASSEAGYNTEAFF
CDR3nt: TGTGCCAGCAGCGAGGCAGGGTATAACACTGAAGCTTTCTTT

d_gene: .
j_gene: TRBJ2-1
abundance: .
v_gene: TRBV5-6
CDR3aa: CASSLEGGGTYNMGQFF
CDR3nt: TGTGCCAGCAGCTTGGAGGGGGGCGGGACCTACAATATGGGGCAGTTCTTC

d_gene: .
j_gene: TRBJ2-4
abundance: once
v_gene: TRBV11-2
CDR3aa: CASSRWWGEGAKNIQYF
CDR3nt: TGTGCCAGCAGCCGATGGTGGGGAGAGGGGGCCAAAAACATTCAGTACTTC

d_gene: TRBD1
j_gene: TRBJ1-1
abundance: .
v_gene: TRBV4-3
CDR3aa: CASSHHRGTEAFF
CDR3nt: TGCGCCAGCAGCCACCACAGGGGTACTGAAGCTTTCTTT

d_gene: .
j_gene: TRBJ1-5
abundance: .
v_gene: TRBV18
CDR3aa: CASSPFGGAGQPQHF
CDR3nt: TGTGCCAGCTCACCATTCGGGGGGGCAGGCCAGCCCCAGCATTTT

d_gene: TRBD1
j_gene: TRBJ1-2
abundance: few
v_gene: TRBV4-1
CDR3aa: CASSQWGRPGTGGIYGYTF
CDR3nt: TGCGCCAGCAGCCAATGGGGCAGGCCCGGGACAGGGGGTATCTATGGCTACACCTTC

d_gene: TRBD1
j_gene: TRBJ1-5
abundance: .
v_gene: TRBV7-6
CDR3aa: CASSPLDRGADQPQHF
CDR3nt: TGTGCCAGCAGCCCCCTGGACAGGGGCGCGGATCAGCCCCAGCATTTT

d_gene: TRBD1
j_gene: TRBJ1-2
abundance: .
v_gene: TRBV18
CDR3aa: CASSPQTGFAGYTF
CDR3nt: TGTGCCAGCTCACCACAGACAGGGTTCGCAGGCTACACCTTC

d_gene: TRBD1
j_gene: TRBJ1-6
abundance: .
v_gene: TRBV5-6
CDR3aa: CASSLGQGDSPLHF
CDR3nt: TGTGCCAGCAGCTTGGGACAGGGGGATTCACCCCTCCACTTT

d_gene: .
j_gene: TRBJ1-1
abundance: .
v_gene: TRBV29-1
CDR3aa: CSVVQGLRAFF
CDR3nt: TGCAGCGTTGTTCAGGGGCTAAGAGCTTTCTTT

d_gene: .
j_gene: TRBJ1-4
abundance: .
v_gene: TRBV7-2
CDR3aa: CASSRDRNEKLFF
CDR3nt: TGTGCCAGCAGCCGAGACAGAAATGAAAAACTGTTTTTT

d_gene: TRBD1
j_gene: TRBJ1-2
abundance: .
v_gene: TRBV6-1
CDR3aa: CASSEFGTGPSAF
CDR3nt: TGTGCCAGCAGTGAATTTGGGACAGGACCGTCCGCCTTC

d_gene: .
j_gene: TRBJ1-1
abundance: .
v_gene: TRBV6-6
CDR3aa: CAATGTVNTEAFF
CDR3nt: TGTGCCGCGACCGGGACGGTGAACACTGAAGCTTTCTTT

d_gene: .
j_gene: TRBJ2-7
abundance: .
v_gene: TRBV15
CDR3aa: CATSREVTGPYEQYF
CDR3nt: TGTGCCACCAGCAGAGAAGTGACAGGCCCCTACGAGCAGTACTTC

d_gene: TRBD1
j_gene: TRBJ1-2
abundance: .
v_gene: TRBV5-4
CDR3aa: CASSLDRGLGYTF
CDR3nt: TGTGCCAGCAGCTTGGACAGGGGGCTTGGCTACACCTTC

d_gene: TRBD1
j_gene: TRBJ1-1
abundance: .
v_gene: TRBV25-1
CDR3aa: CASSEATGVGTEAFF
CDR3nt: TGTGCCAGCAGTGAGGCGACAGGGGTAGGAACTGAAGCTTTCTTT

d_gene: .
j_gene: TRBJ1-1
abundance: .
v_gene: TRBV7-2
CDR3aa: CASSSQGRTEAFF
CDR3nt: TGTGCCAGCAGCTCTCAGGGAAGAACTGAAGCTTTCTTT

d_gene: TRBD2
j_gene: TRBJ2-2
abundance: few
v_gene: TRBV7-2
CDR3aa: CASSPWGGKGTGELFF
CDR3nt: TGTGCCAGCAGCCCTTGGGGGGGTAAGGGCACCGGGGAGCTGTTTTTT

d_gene: TRBD1
j_gene: TRBJ2-1
abundance: .
v_gene: TRBV28
CDR3aa: CASSSPLLGRQGAYNEQFF
CDR3nt: TGTGCCAGCAGTTCTCCTCTTCTCGGACGACAGGGCGCCTACAATGAGCAGTTCTTC

d_gene: TRBD1
j_gene: TRBJ2-2
abundance: .
v_gene: TRBV19
CDR3aa: CATSPYTGTVVPGELFF
CDR3nt: TGTGCCACCAGCCCTTACACCGGGACAGTAGTCCCCGGGGAGCTGTTTTTT